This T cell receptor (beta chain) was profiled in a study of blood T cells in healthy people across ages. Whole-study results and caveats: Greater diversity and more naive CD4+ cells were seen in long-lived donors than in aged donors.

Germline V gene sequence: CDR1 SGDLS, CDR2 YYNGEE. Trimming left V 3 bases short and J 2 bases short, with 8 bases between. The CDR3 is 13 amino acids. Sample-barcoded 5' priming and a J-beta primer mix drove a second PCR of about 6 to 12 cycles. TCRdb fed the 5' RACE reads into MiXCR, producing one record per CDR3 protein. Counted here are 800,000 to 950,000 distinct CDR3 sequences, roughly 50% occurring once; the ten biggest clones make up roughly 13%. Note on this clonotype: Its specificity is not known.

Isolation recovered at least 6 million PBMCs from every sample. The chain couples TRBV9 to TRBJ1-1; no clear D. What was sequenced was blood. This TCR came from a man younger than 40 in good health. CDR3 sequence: CASSAMDNTEAFF. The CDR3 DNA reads TGTGCCAGCAGCGCTATGGATAACACTGAAGCTTTCTTT.